The 26 T cell receptor beta chains given below trace back to one sample, sequenced in a study of T cell changes during pregnancy in multiple sclerosis. Repertoires were generated with immunoSEQ multiplex PCR, while TCRdb's copy carries only in-frame clones and drops some. This sample has fewer than 150,000 clones, with about 95% found just once. The sequenced sample was peripheral blood, obtained after pregnancy. The receptors were gathered from a female donor with multiple sclerosis, enrolled in a pregnancy study.

Points on this clone: The sample holds other DNA sequences that translate to the same CDR3. V gene TRBV2 combines with J gene TRBJ1-2; D is undetermined. CDR3 length equals 10 residues. From germline, CDR1 is SNHLY and CDR2 FYNNEI. The V and J ends lost 2 bases and 7 bases respectively, with 2 bases between them. The CDR3 here is CASSERGYTF. The CDR3 DNA sequence: TGTGCCAGCAGTGAACGTGGCTACACCTTC.

This chain links TRBV25-1 with TRBJ2-2, with D perhaps TRBD2 (6 bases). Deletions cut 3 bases from V and 1 base from J, with 12 bases between. The germline V gene encodes CDR1 MGHDK and CDR2 SYGVNS. The CDR3 is 16 amino acids. CDR3 sequence reads: CASSDGGSGNTGELFF. In DNA, the CDR3 is TGTGCCAGCAGTGATGGCGGTAGCGGGAACACCGGGGAGCTGTTTTTT.

With respect to this clone: Other nucleotide sequences from this sample produce the same CDR3. The chain couples TRBV7-6 to TRBJ2-7; tentatively, D is TRBD1 (7 bases). Between the trimmed V and J ends, which lost 1 base and 2 bases, there was a span of 12 bases. This CDR3 has 15 amino acids. CDR1 is SGHVS, CDR2 FNYEAQ, per germline. DNA for the CDR3: TGTGCCAGCAGCTTAGGGGCAGGGGGGCCCTACGAGCAGTACTTC. Its protein is CASSLGAGGPYEQYF.

The V and J genes are TRBV7-9 and TRBJ2-1; 13 nucleotides line up with TRBD2. Germline CDR1 is SEHNR and CDR2 is FQNEAQ (reference sequence). V shed 1 base, J shed 9 bases, and the junction held 0 bases outside the gene matches. CDR3 length: 14 amino acids. The CDR3 sequence: CASSLGLAGGEQFF. The DNA of the CDR3 is TGTGCCAGCAGCTTAGGACTAGCGGGAGGTGAGCAGTTCTTC.

The rearrangement joins TRBV13 to TRBJ2-1, with 10 bases fitting TRBD2. Germline V CDR1 and CDR2: PRHDT, FYEKMQ (reference sequence). The CDR3 is 20 residues long. V gave up 3 bases and J gave up 1 base; unmatched junction bases: 15. The CDR3 region has the DNA TGTGCCAGCAGCTTGAGACTAGCGGGTAGATCTGACCTATCCTACAATGAGCAGTTCTTC. This translates into CASSLRLAGRSDLSYNEQFF. The variable domain in full, completed from reference TRBV13 and TRBJ2-1, reads AAGVIQSPRHLIKEKRETATLKCYPIPRHDTVYWYQQGPGQDPQFLISFYEKMQSDKGSIPDRFSAQQFSDYHSELNMSSLELGDSALYFCASSLRLAGRSDLSYNEQFFGPGTRLTVL.

This chain joins TRBV27 and TRBJ1-1; 9 bases fit TRBD1. J lost 2 bases, V lost 8 bases, and 6 bases had no gene match. Germline-derived CDR1 and CDR2 are MNHEY and SMNVEV (reference sequence). The CDR3 sequence is 14 residues long. The CDR3 DNA is TGTGCCAGCTCCATGGGACAGGGCAACACTGAAGCTTTCTTT. Its protein is CASSMGQGNTEAFF.

In this sample, this clone turned up many times. This sequence joins TRBV18 and TRBJ1-4; tentative D call: TRBD1 (5 bases). V lost 5 bases, J lost 3 bases, and 10 bases lay in between. The CDR3 sequence is 14 residues long. Germline V lookup: CDR1 KGHSH, CDR2 LQKENI. The CDR3 bases are TGTGCCAGCTCATTACGACAGTCTAATGAAAAACTGTTTTTT. Amino acid sequence: CASSLRQSNEKLFF.

V gene TRBV19 combines with J gene TRBJ2-1; the match to TRBD2 covers 8 bases. The junction had 3 bases not matched to a gene; V was cut back by 4 bases and J by 10 bases. The length of the CDR3 is 12 residues. The germline V gene encodes CDR1 LNHDA and CDR2 SQIVND (reference sequence). The CDR3 loop reads CASSTLAGEQFF. CDR3 nucleotides: TGTGCCAGTAGTACGTTAGCGGGAGAGCAGTTCTTC. Full variable domain (rest looked up from reference TRBV19 and TRBJ2-1): DGGITQSPKYLFRKEGQNVTLSCEQNLNHDAMYWYRQDPGQGLRLIYYSQIVNDFQKGDIAEGYSVSREKKESFPLTVTSAQKNPTAFYLCASSTLAGEQFFGPGTRLTVL.

V is TRBV4-1 and J is TRBJ2-1; 8 bases map to TRBD2. Trimming cost V 5 bases and J 8 bases; bases outside gene matches: 17. The CDR3 totals 17 residues. CDR1 and CDR2 (germline): MGHRA, YSYEKL. The CDR3 sequence: CASSSVVGTRNQYEQFF. The CDR3 coding sequence is TGCGCCAGCAGCTCAGTGGTCGGGACTAGGAATCAGTATGAGCAGTTCTTC.

The chain recombines TRBV7-8 with TRBJ2-5; a possible D gene is TRBD1 (5 bases). V lost 0 bases, J lost 7 bases, and 18 bases lay in between. The CDR3 has 16 residues. CDR1 and CDR2 (germline): SGHVS, FQNEAQ. CDR3 coding DNA: TGTGCCAGCAGCTTAGCGCCTGGGGCCCTCTCGGGGACCCAGTACTTC. Translating it yields CASSLAPGALSGTQYF.

V usage is TRBV7-8 and J usage is TRBJ1-1; weak D call: TRBD1 (5 bases). Trimming removed 5 bases at V and 1 base at J, with 11 bases between. Germline V CDR1 and CDR2: SGHVS, FQNEAQ. The CDR3 consists of 14 residues. This chain's CDR3 is CASSIKGQNTEAFF. The CDR3 bases are TGTGCCAGCAGCATCAAAGGACAGAACACTGAAGCTTTCTTT.

The gene calls are TRBV11-2 and TRBJ2-1, with 7 positions matching TRBD1. Trimming took 4 bases from V and 8 from J; bases not matched to a gene: 5. The germline V gene encodes CDR1 SGHAT and CDR2 FQNNGV. The CDR3 runs 13 residues. The CDR3 region is CASSYNRGYEQFF. CDR3 nucleotides: TGTGCCAGCAGCTATAACAGGGGCTATGAGCAGTTCTTC.

The chain has TRBV28 and TRBJ2-5; tentatively, D is TRBD1 (6 bases). Trimming took 4 bases from V and 1 from J, leaving 13 bases between them. Looked up from germline, CDR1 is MDHEN and CDR2 is SYDVKM. The CDR3 runs 15 residues. As DNA, the CDR3 is TGTGCCAGCAGTTCTCAGACAGGATTCCAAGAGACCCAGTACTTC. It yields the protein CASSSQTGFQETQYF.

The chain joins TRBV6-5 to TRBJ2-7; TRBD1 might be the D (5 bases). V was trimmed by 5 bases and J by 2 bases, leaving 10 bases between them. The CDR3 totals 13 residues. The V gene's germline CDR1 is MNHEY and CDR2 SVGAGI. CDR3 sequence: CASSIGETYEQYF. The DNA for the CDR3 is TGTGCCAGCAGTATAGGGGAAACCTACGAGCAGTACTTC.

The chain couples TRBV6-6 to TRBJ2-1; TRBD2 agrees at 8 bases. Germline V gene sequence: CDR1 MNHNY, CDR2 SVGAGI (reference sequence). The CDR3 is 13 amino acids. The trim removed 10 bases at V and 5 bases at J, leaving 7 bases unmatched. The CDR3, as DNA: TGTGCCATCTTGGGGACTAGGGACAATGAGCAGTTCTTC. It specifies CAILGTRDNEQFF.

The chain is built from TRBV29-1 and TRBJ1-2; TRBD1 agrees at 7 bases. Germline V lookup: CDR1 SQVTM, CDR2 ANQGSEA. This CDR3 region has 15 residues. With 4 bases clipped from V and 0 bases from J, the junction kept 8 bases outside the gene matches. CDR3 coding DNA: TGCAGCGTTGTTGGGACAGCCGATTCTAACTATGGCTACACCTTC. Translating it yields CSVVGTADSNYGYTF.

The chain is built from TRBV6-6 and TRBJ1-5; TRBD1 is a possible D gene (5 bases). This CDR3 is built from 14 residues. From germline, CDR1 is MNHNY and CDR2 SVGAGI (reference sequence). V lost 4 bases and J lost 2, with 9 bases in between. The CDR3 DNA sequence: TGTGCCAGCAGTTCCCAGGGTGGCAATCAGCCCCAGCATTTT. Translated, it gives CASSSQGGNQPQHF.

This clone was observed once. This chain uses TRBV5-1 with TRBJ2-7; 8 bases are shared with TRBD1. The junction had 6 bases not matched to a gene; V was cut back by 3 bases and J by 4 bases. There are 14 residues in the CDR3. Germline loops: CDR1 SGHRS, CDR2 YFSETQ. CDR3 DNA: TGCGCCAGCAGCTCAACCGGGACAGGTTACGAGCAGTACTTC. Translating gives CASSSTGTGYEQYF.

The chain combines TRBV6-5 with TRBJ2-7; 7 nucleotides line up with TRBD1. This CDR3 comprises 14 residues. V shed 5 bases and J 1 base; nucleotides not matched to a gene: 5. Germline lookup yields CDR1 MNHEY and CDR2 SVGAGI. The CDR3 DNA reads TGTGCCAGCAGTAACCGGGACAGATCCTACGAGCAGTACTTC. Translated, it gives CASSNRDRSYEQYF.

V is TRBV23-1 and J is TRBJ2-7; 10 bases are shared with TRBD1. TRBV23-1 is noted as an ORF with a role that remains uncertain. The CDR3 has 16 residues. Losses at the gene ends were 0 bases for V and 9 bases for J; bases not matched to a gene: 11. The CDR3 nucleotides read TGCGCCAGCAGTCAATCCGGGGGACAGGGGCGGACCGGGCAGTACTTC. The encoded protein is CASSQSGGQGRTGQYF.

Only one count was recorded for this clone. The genes are TRBV4-2 and TRBJ2-3, with D perhaps TRBD2 (6 bases). V lost 1 base and J 2 bases, leaving 22 bases between the germline ends. The CDR3 loop spans 19 amino acids. The germline V gene has CDR1 LGHNA and CDR2 YNFKEQ. CDR3 sequence reads: CASSQGVTGDLGTTDTQYF. The CDR3 DNA is TGTGCCAGCAGCCAAGGGGTTACGGGAGACCTAGGAACCACAGATACGCAGTATTTT.

The chain is built from TRBV19 and TRBJ2-5; TRBD2 is a possible D gene (5 bases). Trimming left V 5 bases short and J 5 bases short, with 6 bases between. This CDR3 contains 11 residues. Per germline, CDR1 LNHDA and CDR2 SQIVND (reference sequence). CDR3 loop: CASSLAETQYF. CDR3 DNA sequence: TGTGCCAGTAGTTTAGCGGAGACCCAGTACTTC.

The chain joins TRBV6-6 to TRBJ2-5; unclear D gene. The CDR3 is 14 residues long. CDR1 is MNHNY and CDR2 is SVGAGI in the germline V gene (reference sequence). Trimming left V 6 bases short and J 5 bases short, with 16 bases between. The CDR3 region is CASSYLPLRETQYF. DNA for the CDR3: TGTGCCAGCAGCTATTTGCCTCTACGCGAGACCCAGTACTTC.

The chain combines TRBV25-1 with TRBJ2-1; TRBD2 matches 12 bases. Trimming took 6 bases from V and 8 from J; bases not matched to a gene: 5. The germline V gene encodes CDR1 MGHDK and CDR2 SYGVNS. The CDR3 extends over 14 amino acids. The CDR3 DNA is TGTGCCAGCAGGTCTAGCGGGAGGGGCTATGAGCAGTTCTTC. This codes for CASRSSGRGYEQFF.

The chain links TRBV29-1 to TRBJ2-1, with 9 nucleotides matching TRBD2. The CDR3 is made up of 14 amino acids. V gave up 6 bases and J gave up 6 bases; unmatched junction bases: 9. CDR1 is SQVTM, CDR2 ANQGSEA, per germline. As DNA, the CDR3 is TGCAGCGTCCGAGGACTAGCGATCCCCAATGAGCAGTTCTTC. As protein: CSVRGLAIPNEQFF.

The chain carries TRBV25-1 and TRBJ2-7; D uncertain. The germline gives CDR1 MGHDK, CDR2 SYGVNS. Trimming left V 0 bases short and J 3 bases short, with 12 bases between. The CDR3 runs to 15 residues. The CDR3 DNA follows: TGTGCCAGCAGTGAATATGCAGGTACGGACTACGAGCAGTACTTC. As protein: CASSEYAGTDYEQYF.